This T cell receptor beta chain came from a study of T cell responses to AZD1222 COVID-19 vaccine. Looking at the study overall: Investigators merged groups given second doses at roughly 4 or roughly 12 weeks. Study-wide results and limits: The number of AZD1222 recipients seropositive at baseline was only 5 to 7. All repertoire sampling was performed exclusively after the peak T cell response. Spike was spanned by vaccine-associated CD4 TCRs, with dominance at 160-218 and 743-854.

On this clone itself: Its antigen remains unknown.

Profiling relied on immunoSEQ multiplex PCR, and the TCRdb table lists in-frame clones only, not all of them. In the table there are roughly 110,000 clones, roughly nine tenths of which are singletons. This CDR3 contains 12 residues. Germline V gene lookup returns CDR1 SGDLS and CDR2 YYNGEE. Trimming shortened V by 3 bases and J by 6 bases, and 10 bases separated the two germline ends. This specimen was peripheral blood, taken on day 0 of AZD1222 vaccination. The V and J genes are TRBV9 and TRBJ2-7, with D perhaps matching TRBD1 or TRBD2 (6 bases each). This clonotype was sampled from an adult in good health. In DNA, the CDR3 is TGTGCCAGCAGCGAGGAGGGGGGCGAGCAGTACTTC. This gives the protein CASSEEGGEQYF.